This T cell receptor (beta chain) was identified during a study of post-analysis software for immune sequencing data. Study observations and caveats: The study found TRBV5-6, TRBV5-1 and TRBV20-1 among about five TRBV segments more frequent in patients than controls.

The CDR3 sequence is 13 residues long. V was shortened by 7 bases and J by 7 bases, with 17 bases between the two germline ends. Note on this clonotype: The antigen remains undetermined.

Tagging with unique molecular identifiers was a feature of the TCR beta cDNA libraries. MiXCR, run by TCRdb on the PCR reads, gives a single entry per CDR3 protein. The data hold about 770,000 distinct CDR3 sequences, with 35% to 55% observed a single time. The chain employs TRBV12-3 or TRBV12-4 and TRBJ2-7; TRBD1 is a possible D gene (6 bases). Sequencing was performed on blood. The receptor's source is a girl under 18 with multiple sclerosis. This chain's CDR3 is CASKRTGTNEQYF. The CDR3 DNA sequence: TGTGCCAGCAAACGCACCGGGACAAATGAGCAGTACTTC.